These 3 T cell receptor beta chains were all obtained from the same sample, sequenced in a study of cytomegalovirus exposure and HLA in healthy donors. Method: immunoSEQ multiplex PCR; TCRdb's copy keeps in-frame clones and lacks some. The sample yields about 190,000 clones, over 65% seen once. Sequenced material: PBMCs. These receptors came from a man aged 18 to 29 in good health and CMV-seropositive.

The J gene is TRBJ2-2, the V gene TRBV27; 11 nucleotides line up with TRBD1. The length of the CDR3 is 16 residues. Trimming took 3 bases from V and 5 from J; bases not matched to a gene: 5. Per the germline V gene, CDR1 is MNHEY and CDR2 is SMNVEV (reference sequence). CDR3 nucleotides: TGTGCCAGCAGTTTGTGGACAGGGGGCAAGACCGGGGAGCTGTTTTTT. Encoded protein: CASSLWTGGKTGELFF.

The chain joins TRBV19 to TRBJ1-3; no reliable D call. Looked up from germline, CDR1 is LNHDA and CDR2 is SQIVND (reference sequence). V lost 5 bases to trimming and J lost 1 base, with 12 bases between them. The CDR3 is made up of 15 amino acids. The CDR3 coding sequence is TGTGCCAGTAGTCCGGCGGGAGGGTCTGGAAACACCATATATTTT. Its protein is CASSPAGGSGNTIYF.

The V and J genes are TRBV28 and TRBJ2-7; 8 nucleotides match TRBD2. V lost 5 bases and J lost 3; bases outside the gene matches: 24. There are 20 residues in the CDR3. From germline, CDR1 is MDHEN and CDR2 SYDVKM. The CDR3 is CASSRPRTSNLAGYHYEQYF. CDR3 DNA sequence: TGTGCCAGCAGTCGCCCTCGGACATCTAATCTAGCGGGCTACCACTACGAGCAGTACTTC.